The 11 T cell receptor beta chains below all came from one sample that was sequenced in a study of CD8+CD57+ T cells in acquired aplastic anemia. CD8+CD57+ cell expansion, shown by flow cytometry, had occurred in the patients selected for sequencing. TCR beta VDJ and CDR3 were profiled, and genomic DNA was the template. TCRdb analysed the reads with MiXCR anew, one entry per CDR3 protein. The sample includes over 150,000 distinct CDR3 sequences, over 50% of them seen just once. The sequenced sample consisted of sorted CD4+, CD8+, or CD8+CD57+ T cells (not recorded which) from PBMCs. All receptors derive from a human donor with aplastic anemia.

This clonotype was observed at least ten times. The chain has TRBV6-1 and TRBJ1-4; D is unresolved. V was pared by 6 bases and J by 7 bases, with 6 bases between. From germline, CDR1 is MNHNS and CDR2 SASEGT. The CDR3 is 11 residues long. The CDR3 here is CASRDVEKLFF. For the CDR3, the DNA is TGTGCCAGCAGGGATGTTGAAAAACTGTTTTTT.

Details on this clonotype: A much larger clone sits a single nucleotide away, making a read error possible. The rearrangement links TRBV15 to TRBJ1-5; D ambiguous. The CDR3 is 14 residues long. Trimming removed 3 bases at V and 4 bases at J, with 10 bases between. Per germline, CDR1 LNHNV and CDR2 YYDKDF (reference sequence). The CDR3 nucleotides read TGTGCCACCAGCAGTGTGCAGACTAATCAGCCCCAGCATTTT. It encodes CATSSVQTNQPQHF.

As to this clonotype: One end of the junction fails to match germline, which may point to a read error. The chain links TRBV7-8 to TRBJ2-7; TRBD2 aligns across 8 bases. The germline V gene encodes CDR1 SGHVS and CDR2 FQNEAQ. CDR3 length: 13 residues. The CDR3 spells CVSAGREVAEQYF. CDR3 nucleotides: TGTGTCAGCGCGGGGCGGGAGGTGGCCGAGCAGTACTTC.

This clonotype was found many times. V usage is TRBV19 and J usage is TRBJ1-5, with D uncertain. With 7 bases removed from V and 5 bases from J, the gap between germline ends came to 18 bases. CDR1 LNHDA and CDR2 SQIVND come from the germline V gene (reference sequence). The CDR3 runs to 15 residues. DNA of the CDR3: TGTGCCAGTACCCCTAAAAACCATCTCGATCAGCCCCAGCATTTT. Translating it yields CASTPKNHLDQPQHF. Full variable domain (remainder filled in from reference TRBV19 and TRBJ1-5): DGGITQSPKYLFRKEGQNVTLSCEQNLNHDAMYWYRQDPGQGLRLIYYSQIVNDFQKGDIAEGYSVSREKKESFPLTVTSAQKNPTAFYLCASTPKNHLDQPQHFGDGTRLSIL.

Remarks on this clonotype: A much larger clonotype is one base distant, so this may be a read error. For the CDR3, the DNA is TGTGCCAGCAGTTTAACACCGGCGGGGGAGCAGTACTTC. This translates into CASSLTPAGEQYF. The V gene is TRBV12-3 or TRBV12-4, the J gene TRBJ2-7; tentatively, D is TRBD2 (6 bases). V shed 2 bases and J shed 7 bases, with 12 bases lying between them. The CDR3 consists of 13 residues.

This clonotype was seen more than once but under ten times. V and J are TRBV24-1 and TRBJ1-6; 7 bases match TRBD1. Per germline, CDR1 KGHDR and CDR2 SFDVKD. V shed 8 bases, J shed 17 bases, and the junction held 5 bases outside the gene matches. The CDR3 is 10 amino acids. The chain's CDR3 is CATKIDRVHF. CDR3 coding DNA: TGTGCCACCAAGATTGACAGGGTCCACTTT.

At least ten counts were recorded for this clonotype. The chain joins TRBV7-3 to TRBJ1-2, with 9 nucleotides matching TRBD1. The CDR3 runs to 13 residues. CDR1 is SGHTA, CDR2 FQGTGA, per germline. V trimming: 4 bases; J trimming: 8 bases; junction bases outside the gene matches: 5. The CDR3 nucleotides read TGTGCCAGCAGCTCTGACAGGGGGAGAGGCTACACCTTC. Its protein product is CASSSDRGRGYTF.

This rearrangement joins TRBV20-1 to TRBJ2-7; 11 nucleotides line up with TRBD2. This CDR3 region has 13 residues. J gave up 3 bases and V 3 bases, and 1 base lay outside the gene matches. The germline V gene encodes CDR1 DFQATT and CDR2 SNEGSKA (reference sequence). The CDR3 protein is CSASGTSGYEQYF. The CDR3 DNA follows: TGCAGTGCTAGTGGGACTAGCGGCTACGAGCAGTACTTC.

This clonotype occurred many times. The V gene is TRBV5-6, the J gene TRBJ2-6; TRBD1 might be the D (6 bases). CDR1 SGHDT and CDR2 YYEEEE come from the germline V gene. Trimming took off 5 bases at V and 3 bases at J, with 12 bases between the two ends. CDR3 length: 15 residues. As DNA, the CDR3 is TGTGCCAGCAGTTCCGCAGGGGTTGGGGCCAACGTCCTGACTTTC. Translating gives CASSSAGVGANVLTF.

The chain recombines TRBV7-9 with TRBJ2-5; TRBD1 matches at 9 bases. Germline V gene data show CDR1 as SEHNR and CDR2 as FQNEAQ (reference sequence). Trimming removed 4 bases from V and 5 bases from J; junction bases left unmatched: 2. This CDR3 spans 13 amino acids. The CDR3 loop reads CASSSTGGETQYF. CDR3 bases: TGTGCCAGCAGCTCCACAGGGGGCGAGACCCAGTACTTC. Together with reference TRBV7-9 and TRBJ2-5, the CDR3 gives the full variable domain: DTGVSQNPRHKITKRGQNVTFRCDPISEHNRLYWYRQTLGQGPEFLTYFQNEAQLEKSRLLSDRFSAERPKGSFSTLEIQRTEQGDSAMYLCASSSTGGETQYFGPGTRLLVL.

This clonotype was counted many times. The V gene is TRBV13, the J gene TRBJ1-2, with 9 bases identical to TRBD1. The V gene's germline CDR1 is PRHDT and CDR2 FYEKMQ (reference sequence). The CDR3 totals 16 residues. J lost 5 bases, V lost 3 bases, and 10 bases had no gene match. Written as DNA, the CDR3 is TGTGCCAGCAGCTTCGGTGGGACCGGGACAGGGTATGGCTACACCTTC. This encodes CASSFGGTGTGYGYTF.